This T cell receptor (beta chain) was sequenced for a study of T cells in localized non-small cell lung cancer. Broader study findings: Heterogeneity remains possible, as sequencing covered one tumor region only. Detection in adjacent lung was observed for a median roughly 57 of the top 100 tumor clones. Peak T cell clonality was found in uninvolved adjacent lung, exceeding tumor.

Sequenced by immunoSEQ multiplex PCR; TCRdb stores in-frame clones only, minus some. This sample yields about 52,000 clones, of which around 87% are seen a single time; approximately 15% belongs to the top ten. This clone has more than one count but fewer than ten. Its cognate antigen is unknown. Germline V gives CDR1 MNHEY, CDR2 SMNVEV (reference sequence). The CDR3 length is 12 residues. V gave up 6 bases and J gave up 6 bases, with 6 bases separating them. The receptor's source is a female donor with stage II lung adenocarcinoma. Sample: PBMCs, taken before any cancer treatment. The gene calls are TRBV27 and TRBJ1-6, with D uncertain. In DNA form, the CDR3 reads TGTGCCAGCAGGGGAAGTAATTCACCCCTCCACTTT. It specifies CASRGSNSPLHF.